This passage covers 2 T cell receptor beta chains from one sample sequenced in a study of neurological immune-mediated disorders. Each CDR3 protein is one row after TCRdb ran MiXCR on the 5' RACE reads. The table has 130,000 or so distinct CDR3 sequences, roughly 3.2% seen once. Sequencing used PBMCs. These receptors came from a woman aged 25 to 39 with multiple sclerosis.

CDR3 DNA: TGCAGTGCTAGGGCCCCGGGCAGGGTATTCTACAATGAGCAGTTCTTC. It specifies CSARAPGRVFYNEQFF. The chain recombines TRBV20-1 with TRBJ2-1; weak D call: TRBD1 (5 bases). Germline CDR1 DFQATT, CDR2 SNEGSKA (reference sequence). The CDR3 has 16 residues. With 3 bases removed from V and 3 bases from J, the gap between germline ends came to 18 bases.

V gene TRBV6-5 combines with J gene TRBJ1-1; D is unresolved. Germline CDR1 is MNHEY and CDR2 is SVGAGI. The CDR3 is 12 residues long. V was cut by 5 bases and J by 7 bases, with 11 bases left in between. As DNA, the CDR3 is TGTGCCAGCAGTCAGCTGACCAGTGAAGCTTTCTTT. Residues: CASSQLTSEAFF.